This T cell receptor (beta chain) was retrieved from a study of Graves' ophthalmopathy and Graves' hyperthyroidism (dated by TCRdb to the late 2010s). Concerning the study at large: Peripheral blood was collected at initial diagnosis, prior to any treatment. Once sampling was done, hyperthyroidism patients were given methimazole at a starting dose of 30 mg daily, while ophthalmopathy patients were given high-dose intravenous methylprednisolone. TCR beta repertoire signatures were used to distinguish Graves' ophthalmopathy from Graves' hyperthyroidism and to predict progression to ophthalmopathy. In total, 135 blood samples were TCR-sequenced: some 40 ophthalmopathy, around 75 hyperthyroidism and about 17 hyperthyroidism-to-ophthalmopathy patients. To explore V-J signatures that separate ophthalmopathy from hyperthyroidism, a discovery set of about a hundred patients was enrolled, consisting of fewer than 45 with ophthalmopathy and around 57 with stable hyperthyroidism. For independent validation, a separate cohort was made up of 18 hyperthyroidism patients plus 17 patients who later progressed from hyperthyroidism to ophthalmopathy. In five to seven hyperthyroidism patients, T-cell repertoires of thyroid tissue and blood were compared. What the authors observed across the whole study: In validation, the model predicted ophthalmopathy progression with 70.59% sensitivity and roughly 72% specificity; about a dozen predicted patients were CT-confirmed with GO in a median of approximately six months. Most expanded thyroid clonotypes with a frequency above 0.001 also appeared in blood, which suggests that blood repertoires may reflect the immune response in the thyroid. Sample size was not predetermined statistically, and investigators were not blinded to group allocation. In cross-validation, the 13-signature model distinguished ophthalmopathy from stable hyperthyroidism with about 88% sensitivity and roughly 81% specificity, and in the test set the corresponding values were roughly 80% and 76%.

Ophthalmopathy patients were characterized by moderately to severely active disease, a Clinical Activity Score of at least 3, a NOSPECS grade of at least 4, and a disease duration under 3 months. Anyone with other autoimmune diseases, uncontrolled infections, pregnancy or lactation was excluded from the study. Diagnosis relied on clinical symptoms, serum thyroxine, TRAb, thyroid ultrasound and orbital computed tomography. Ficoll-Paque density gradient centrifugation was used to isolate PBMCs from about 10 ml of fresh peripheral blood. Total RNA was extracted with Trizol reagent and quality-checked on an Agilent 2100 Bioanalyzer. For repertoire sequencing, the TCR beta CDR3 regions were amplified from RNA transcripts. The first round of RT-PCR was done with HTBI primers and the Qiagen OneStep RT-PCR kit, and was followed by a second round of multiplex PCR, then size selection and purification. Libraries were sequenced paired-end with 100 bp reads on an Illumina HiSeq2000. The study's own analysis went as follows. SOAPnuke was used to process the reads, removing any read that contained adapters or uncalled bases, had a mean Phred below 15, or lacked an exact match to the constant primer or identifier. COPE v1.2.5 was used to merge high-quality paired reads. Each unique nucleotide sequence was defined as a clonotype, and clonotypes were aligned to IMGT TRB V, D and J references with MiTCR v1.1. The analysis was limited to V-J combinations with a frequency above 0.0001, which together covered around 99% of the repertoires. For each V-J combination, a TCR clonal expansion and chaos score was defined as F50 clonal expansion divided by the chaos observed in the TCRdist matrix. Welch's t-statistics and random forest were used to reduce the features to roughly 14 V-J combinations, which were then used as input to a naive Bayes classifier. Thyroid-blood repertoire similarity was quantified with the Morisita-Horn index. TCRdb reprocessing: public reads trimmed at Q25 with fastp, clones called with MiXCR, in-frame beta chains kept. Rows are unified per CDR3 protein, each entry keeping the most common DNA and genes. In this record, the V and J calls reflect TCRdb's handling and not the investigators' own analysis. Here the sample has around 600,000 distinct CDR3 sequences; about 41% occur a single time. The ten largest clonotypes hold over 2.5% of the sample.

Concerning this clonotype: Its specific antigen is unknown. Base-call qualities are not available, and no considerably larger clone is one nucleotide away.

Sequencing was performed on peripheral blood. The TCR originated in an adult man with Graves' ophthalmopathy.

In nucleotide form, the sequence is TGTGCCAGCAGTTACGGGACAGGGTTCGGGGAGCTGTTTTTT. Translated, it gives CASSYGTGFGELFF. The chain uses TRBV6-1 and TRBJ2-2; TRBD1 lines up with 9 middle nucleotides. From cysteine to phenylalanine, the CDR3 is 14 amino acids long. Here the CDR3 DNA is all that survives: 42 bases in frame from base 1. CDR1 MNHNS and CDR2 SASEGT were looked up in the germline V gene. The germline V and J ends show losses of 5 bases and 7 bases respectively, and no gene match explains 5 bases of the junction.